A selection of T cell receptor beta chains follows, all from one sample in a study of T cells in Graves' hyperthyroidism and ophthalmopathy. A single record per CDR3 protein comes from TCRdb applying MiXCR to the multiplex PCR reads. The sample lists some 560,000 distinct CDR3 sequences, 15% to 19% seen once, with less than 9.5% in the top ten. Sequencing was done on a sample of blood. All receptors derive from a woman in her twenties or thirties with Graves' hyperthyroidism. CDR3s include the opening cysteine and the closing phenylalanine or tryptophan. The order of the fields is CDR3 protein, CDR3 DNA, CDR3 length, V gene, D gene, J gene, clone size. A D gene is named only where the DNA matches it firmly. Rows may omit the clone size; those that give it use once, few, many or a size class.

CASSYSRREYEQYF	TGTGCCAGCAGTTACTCGCGCAGGGAATACGAGCAGTACTTC	14	TRBV6-5	-	TRBJ2-7	many
CASRPGPGTDTQYF	TGTGCCAGCAGGCCGGGACCGGGGACAGATACGCAGTATTTT	14	TRBV6-1	-	TRBJ2-3	few
CATSRGLAGVWQYF	TGTGCCACCAGCAGGGGACTAGCGGGAGTCTGGCAGTACTTC	14	TRBV15	TRBD2	TRBJ2-7	many
CASSQFSGANVLTF	TGTGCCAGCAGTCAGTTCTCTGGGGCCAACGTCCTGACTTTC	14	TRBV6-1	-	TRBJ2-6	few
CATSDSSGRGAKNIQYF	TGTGCCACCAGTGATTCTAGCGGGAGAGGGGCCAAAAACATTCAGTACTTC	17	TRBV24-1	TRBD2	TRBJ2-4	-
CASSYYPEFSAGTEAFF	TGTGCCAGCAGTTACTATCCGGAGTTTTCCGCGGGGACTGAAGCTTTCTTT	17	TRBV6-5	-	TRBJ1-1	many
CASSSQGFGATDTQYF	TGTGCCAGCAGTTCGCAGGGTTTCGGGGCCACAGATACGCAGTATTTT	16	TRBV28	-	TRBJ2-3	many
CASSLRLAGGPDTQYF	TGTGCCAGCAGCTTAAGGCTGGCGGGAGGACCTGATACGCAGTATTTT	16	TRBV7-2	TRBD2	TRBJ2-3	many
CASSHDPTSVATDTQYF	TGTGCCAGCAGTCACGACCCGACTAGCGTTGCGACAGATACGCAGTATTTT	17	TRBV6-1	TRBD2	TRBJ2-3	many
CASSYGQEQYF	TGTGCCAGCAGCTATGGACAAGAGCAGTACTTC	11	TRBV7-9	-	TRBJ2-7	many
CASSPSRHNHYEQYF	TGTGCCAGCAGCCCCTCCCGCCACAACCACTACGAGCAGTACTTC	15	TRBV27	-	TRBJ2-7	many
CASSGSLITYGYTF	TGTGCCAGCAGTGGCTCACTGATAACTTATGGCTACACCTTC	14	TRBV25-1	-	TRBJ1-2	few
CASSRDDRGEDTQYF	TGTGCCAGCAGCCGCGATGACAGGGGGGAAGATACGCAGTATTTT	15	TRBV3-1	TRBD1	TRBJ2-3	few
CASSLGRATEAFF	TGTGCCAGCAGCCTGGGGAGGGCGACTGAAGCTTTCTTT	13	TRBV12-3/TRBV12-4	-	TRBJ1-1	many
CASSPPFRAQYF	TGTGCCAGCAGCCCTCCCTTTCGGGCCCAGTACTTC	12	TRBV28	-	TRBJ2-5	many
CASSPIPGTGGANTQYF	TGTGCCAGCAGCCCGATACCCGGGACTGGGGGGGCGAATACACAGTATTTT	17	TRBV11-2	-	TRBJ2-3	few
CASSSRWRTYEQYF	TGTGCCAGCAGCTCACGGTGGCGCACCTACGAGCAGTACTTC	14	TRBV11-2	-	TRBJ2-7	many
CASSPTGVSYNEQFF	TGCGCCAGCAGCCCGACAGGGGTGTCCTACAATGAGCAGTTCTTC	15	TRBV4-3	TRBD1	TRBJ2-1	-
CASSTPRAPNEKLFF	TGTGCCAGCAGTACCCCCCGGGCGCCGAATGAAAAACTGTTTTTT	15	TRBV27	-	TRBJ1-4	few
CSARDRNSGRTDTQYF	TGCAGTGCTAGAGACCGTAATAGCGGGAGAACAGATACGCAGTATTTT	16	TRBV20-1	TRBD2	TRBJ2-3	few
CASSFLAGDRERNTIYF	TGTGCCAGCAGCTTCCTCGCGGGGGACAGGGAAAGAAACACCATATATTTT	17	TRBV5-6	TRBD1	TRBJ1-3	-
CASSFTSGIVNEQFF	TGTGCCAGCAGCTTTACTAGCGGGATCGTCAATGAGCAGTTCTTC	15	TRBV7-9	TRBD2	TRBJ2-1	many